This passage covers 2 T cell receptor beta chains from one sample sequenced in a study of CD4 T cells in relation to SARS-CoV-2 and coronaviruses (dated by TCRdb to the early 2020s). Library method: the immunoSEQ multiplex PCR assay. In its TCRdb copy, this immuneACCESS table keeps in-frame sequences only and misses some clones. Where compared with another copy, unresolved V genes explain less than half of these, and the others have no known cause. The sample data list 25,000 to 35,000 clones, and over 60% of these were observed just once. The ten largest clonotypes hold around 3.1% of the sample. Antigen specificity for these receptors is unknown. Material for sequencing was memory CD4+ T cells from PBMCs, cultured in vitro. In the paper's terms, the cell subset or site label means: memory (non-naive) CD4+ T cells. The receptors stem from an adult with COVID-19.

This sequence joins TRBV6-6 and TRBJ1-5, with 8 nucleotides matching TRBD1. After removal of 5 bases from V and 5 bases from J, the junction contained 5 bases not matched to a gene. The germline V gene has CDR1 MNHNY and CDR2 SVGAGI (reference sequence). The CDR3 length is 14 residues. The CDR3 reads CASSLQGVDQPQHF. DNA of the CDR3: TGTGCCAGCAGTCTACAGGGGGTAGATCAGCCCCAGCATTTT.

The chain has TRBV3-1 (or the pseudogene TRBV3-2) and TRBJ2-7, with TRBD2 as a possible D gene (6 bases). The CDR3 covers 15 residues. Trimming removed 5 bases from V and 0 bases from J, with 14 bases in between. Per the germline V gene, CDR1 is LGHDT and CDR2 is YNNKEL (reference sequence). The CDR3 coding sequence is TGTGCCAGCAGCTTATTGCGGGGAAGCTCCTACGAGCAGTACTTC. This encodes CASSLLRGSSYEQYF.